These 14 T cell receptor beta chains were sequenced from one sample in a study of T cell repertoires in cytomegalovirus infection. Antigen specificity for these receptors is unknown. MiXCR, run by TCRdb on the reads, gives a single entry per CDR3 protein. The sample carries 600,000 to 700,000 distinct CDR3 sequences, around 31% recorded once. The material was cultured PBMCs, obtained from culture after CMV antigen stimulation. Receptor source: a human donor in good health (CMV status not recorded). Some clones in this sample may be carry-over from other donors' samples.

This clonotype showed up just a few times. The CDR3 sequence is CASSSSSGGKTQYF. CDR3 DNA: TGTGCCAGCAGCTCCTCTAGCGGGGGGAAGACCCAGTACTTC. The chain has TRBV7-2 and TRBJ2-5; 11 bases are shared with TRBD2. Trimming removed 4 bases from V and 6 bases from J; junction bases left unmatched: 4. This CDR3 spans 14 amino acids. Germline V gene lookup returns CDR1 SGHTA and CDR2 FQGNSA.

In the case of this clonotype: A junction end diverges from the germline sequence, so it may reflect a read error. V is TRBV10-3 and J is TRBJ1-1; 7 positions match TRBD1. This CDR3 spans 14 amino acids. Germline V gene sequence: CDR1 ENHRY, CDR2 SYGVKD. In nucleotides, the CDR3 is TGTGCCGTCAGTGGAGACAGGGCTGACACTGAAGCTTTCTTT. It encodes CAVSGDRADTEAFF.

V and J are TRBV27 and TRBJ1-5, with unresolved D. The V gene lost 6 bases and the J gene lost 4 bases, with 13 bases spanning the gap. The germline CDR1 and CDR2 sequences are MNHEY and SMNVEV (reference sequence). The CDR3 extends over 14 amino acids. The CDR3, as DNA: TGTGCCAGCAGATTCTTGGTGGGGAATCAGCCCCAGCATTTT. It is translated as CASRFLVGNQPQHF.

V gene TRBV6-5 combines with J gene TRBJ2-3; 8 nucleotides match TRBD2. The CDR3 has 16 amino acids. Unmatched junction bases numbered 14, after V lost 8 bases and J lost 4 bases. Germline V CDR1 and CDR2: MNHEY, SVGAGI. The CDR3, as DNA: TGTGCCAGCGGCCAAGCGGGGGTATCCCAAGCAGATACGCAGTATTTT. Translation gives CASGQAGVSQADTQYF.

This chain links TRBV20-1 with TRBJ2-2, with D unclear. CDR1 DFQATT and CDR2 SNEGSKA come from the germline V gene (reference sequence). The V end lost 6 bases, the J end lost 2 bases, and 10 bases lay between the germline ends. The CDR3 is 13 residues long. CDR3 in DNA: TGCAGTGCCCAGACCACAAACACCGGGGAGCTGTTTTTT. Encoded protein: CSAQTTNTGELFF.

The chain couples TRBV10-3 to TRBJ2-7, with 12 bases identical to TRBD1. Trimming removed 5 bases from V and 6 bases from J; junction bases left unmatched: 2. CDR1 is ENHRY and CDR2 is SYGVKD in the germline V gene. This CDR3 spans 13 amino acids. In nucleotides, the CDR3 is TGTGCCATCAGTCGGGACAGGGGGCGCGAGCAGTACTTC. Its protein product is CAISRDRGREQYF.

This clonotype was detected many times. This chain connects TRBV7-2 to TRBJ2-1; D is perhaps TRBD2 (6 bases). Germline loops: CDR1 SGHTA, CDR2 FQGNSA. The V gene lost 5 bases and the J gene lost 6 bases, with 17 bases spanning the gap. The CDR3 sequence is 15 residues long. CDR3 residues: CASSRAGPAGNEQFF. The CDR3 region has the DNA TGTGCCAGCAGCCGGGCGGGGCCCGCGGGCAATGAGCAGTTCTTC.

The chain has TRBV2 and TRBJ2-7, with D uncertain. The CDR3 has 12 amino acids. Trimming removed 7 bases from V and 5 bases from J, with 12 bases in between. Per germline, CDR1 SNHLY and CDR2 FYNNEI. In DNA, the CDR3 is TGTGCCAGCACACGGGTTGGGGACGAGCAGTACTTC. This codes for CASTRVGDEQYF.

Many counts were recorded for this clonotype. J is TRBJ1-4 and V is TRBV12-5; D not resolved. CDR3 length: 15 residues. Germline V gives CDR1 LGHNT, CDR2 FRNRAP. Trimming took off 2 bases at V and 3 bases at J, with 10 bases between the two ends. This CDR3 reads CASGLRLGANEKLFF. The CDR3 DNA sequence: TGTGCTAGTGGTTTGCGGCTCGGGGCTAATGAAAAACTGTTTTTT.

The CDR3 here is CASRTGQGTYEQYF. CDR3 DNA sequence: TGTGCCAGCAGGACCGGACAGGGGACCTACGAGCAGTACTTC. The chain carries TRBV6-1 and TRBJ2-7, with 9 bases lining up with TRBD1. V lost 6 bases and J lost 2; bases outside the gene matches: 5. Per the germline V gene, CDR1 is MNHNS and CDR2 is SASEGT. The CDR3 loop spans 14 amino acids.

The chain is built from TRBV12-3 or TRBV12-4 and TRBJ2-5; D may be TRBD2 (6 bases). This CDR3 spans 18 amino acids. Trimming removed 5 bases at V and 2 bases at J, with 24 bases between. CDR3 sequence (DNA): TGTGCCAGCAGTGGGGGGACGGCCTATTTTAATTCACAAGAGACCCAGTACTTC. Its translation: CASSGGTAYFNSQETQYF.

In this sample, this clonotype turned up a few times. This CDR3 is CASSAVRQTIIGYTF. CDR3 DNA: TGTGCCAGCAGCGCCGTCCGGCAGACAATAATCGGCTACACCTTC. This sequence joins TRBV5-6 and TRBJ1-2; no clear D. The length of the CDR3 is 15 residues. Germline CDR1 reads SGHDT; CDR2 reads YYEEEE. Trimming removed 4 bases at V and 8 bases at J, with 21 bases between.

Only a few counts were recorded for this clonotype. The CDR3 region is CAISISGTGDYGYTF. Here the CDR3 DNA reads TGTGCCATCAGTATCTCCGGGACAGGGGACTATGGCTACACCTTC. V is TRBV10-3 and J is TRBJ1-2; 10 positions match TRBD1. V gave up 5 bases and J gave up 3 bases; unmatched junction bases: 6. Germline V gives CDR1 ENHRY, CDR2 SYGVKD. This CDR3 comprises 15 residues.

This chain links TRBV19 with TRBJ2-2; D might be TRBD2 (5 bases). The germline CDR1 and CDR2 sequences are LNHDA and SQIVND (reference sequence). Between the trimmed V and J ends, which lost 4 bases and 10 bases, there was a span of 16 bases. The CDR3 is 14 amino acids. Here the CDR3 DNA reads TGTGCCAGTAGTAAACGCACTAGTTTTCTGGAGCTGTTTTTT. It codes for CASSKRTSFLELFF.